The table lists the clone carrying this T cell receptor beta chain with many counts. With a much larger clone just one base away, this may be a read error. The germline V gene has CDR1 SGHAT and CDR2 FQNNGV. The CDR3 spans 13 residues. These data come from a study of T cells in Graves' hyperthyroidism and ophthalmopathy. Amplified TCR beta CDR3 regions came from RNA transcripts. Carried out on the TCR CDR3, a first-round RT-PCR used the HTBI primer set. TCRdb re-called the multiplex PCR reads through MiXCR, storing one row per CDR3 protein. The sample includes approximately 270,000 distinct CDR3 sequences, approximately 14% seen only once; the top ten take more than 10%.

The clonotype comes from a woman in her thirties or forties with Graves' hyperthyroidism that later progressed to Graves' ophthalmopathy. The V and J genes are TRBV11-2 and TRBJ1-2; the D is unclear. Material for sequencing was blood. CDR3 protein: CACSLEEFYGYTF. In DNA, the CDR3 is TGTGCCTGCAGCTTAGAAGAATTCTATGGCTACACCTTC.